What follows is one T cell receptor beta chain and its context. These data come from a study of blood T cells in healthy people across ages. Across the whole study: The template switching approach captured approximately one barcoded beta molecule for every two T cells.

Germline CDR1 reads SGHDN; CDR2 reads FVKESK. Deletions cut 2 bases from V and 7 bases from J, with 18 bases between. The CDR3 runs to 16 residues. Using a J-beta primer mix together with a sample-barcoded 5' primer, a second PCR was run for roughly 6 to 11 cycles. Each cDNA molecule was tagged by a template-switch adaptor that had 12 random nucleotides. TCRdb analysed the 5' RACE reads with MiXCR anew, one entry per CDR3 protein. In the table there are fewer than 950,000 distinct CDR3 sequences, about 55% of which are singletons. Ranging in age from about 6 to 90, the donors were healthy Caucasian individuals from Russia.

The chain has TRBV14 and TRBJ2-1, with a weak D call TRBD1 (5 bases). The sample taken for sequencing was blood. This sequence was found in a man older than 75 in good health. CDR3 amino acids: CASSQRWGPARNEQFF. CDR3 bases: TGTGCCAGCAGCCAAAGATGGGGCCCAGCTAGGAATGAGCAGTTCTTC.